Sequencing of this TCR beta chain was carried out in a study of blood T cell repertoires in COVID-19. Study summary: Samples representing acute and convalescent COVID-19 were sourced from the United States, Italy and Spain. The analysed material was cDNA or gDNA that came from T cells, B-cell-depleted T cells, or PBMCs.

Methods used by the authors: By means of reference gene primer amplification, nucleated cell counts were estimated. Sequencing was performed with immunoSEQ multiplex PCR; in TCRdb, only in-frame clones are kept and a portion is missing. That table supplies the V and J calls and clone size; D and trimming were determined from the DNA. The sample has roughly 230,000 clones; approximately 84% are singletons. The CDR3 totals 15 residues. The germline gives CDR1 SGHKS, CDR2 YYEKEE (reference sequence). With 0 bases removed from V and 0 bases from J, the gap between germline ends came to 8 bases. Input material: peripheral blood. This sequence was found in a man in his forties or fifties with active or convalescent COVID-19. V gene TRBV5-5 combines with J gene TRBJ2-3, with D perhaps matching TRBD2 (6 bases). CDR3 coding DNA: TGTGCCAGCAGCTTGGGGGCGGGGAGCACAGATACGCAGTATTTT. Protein: CASSLGAGSTDTQYF.